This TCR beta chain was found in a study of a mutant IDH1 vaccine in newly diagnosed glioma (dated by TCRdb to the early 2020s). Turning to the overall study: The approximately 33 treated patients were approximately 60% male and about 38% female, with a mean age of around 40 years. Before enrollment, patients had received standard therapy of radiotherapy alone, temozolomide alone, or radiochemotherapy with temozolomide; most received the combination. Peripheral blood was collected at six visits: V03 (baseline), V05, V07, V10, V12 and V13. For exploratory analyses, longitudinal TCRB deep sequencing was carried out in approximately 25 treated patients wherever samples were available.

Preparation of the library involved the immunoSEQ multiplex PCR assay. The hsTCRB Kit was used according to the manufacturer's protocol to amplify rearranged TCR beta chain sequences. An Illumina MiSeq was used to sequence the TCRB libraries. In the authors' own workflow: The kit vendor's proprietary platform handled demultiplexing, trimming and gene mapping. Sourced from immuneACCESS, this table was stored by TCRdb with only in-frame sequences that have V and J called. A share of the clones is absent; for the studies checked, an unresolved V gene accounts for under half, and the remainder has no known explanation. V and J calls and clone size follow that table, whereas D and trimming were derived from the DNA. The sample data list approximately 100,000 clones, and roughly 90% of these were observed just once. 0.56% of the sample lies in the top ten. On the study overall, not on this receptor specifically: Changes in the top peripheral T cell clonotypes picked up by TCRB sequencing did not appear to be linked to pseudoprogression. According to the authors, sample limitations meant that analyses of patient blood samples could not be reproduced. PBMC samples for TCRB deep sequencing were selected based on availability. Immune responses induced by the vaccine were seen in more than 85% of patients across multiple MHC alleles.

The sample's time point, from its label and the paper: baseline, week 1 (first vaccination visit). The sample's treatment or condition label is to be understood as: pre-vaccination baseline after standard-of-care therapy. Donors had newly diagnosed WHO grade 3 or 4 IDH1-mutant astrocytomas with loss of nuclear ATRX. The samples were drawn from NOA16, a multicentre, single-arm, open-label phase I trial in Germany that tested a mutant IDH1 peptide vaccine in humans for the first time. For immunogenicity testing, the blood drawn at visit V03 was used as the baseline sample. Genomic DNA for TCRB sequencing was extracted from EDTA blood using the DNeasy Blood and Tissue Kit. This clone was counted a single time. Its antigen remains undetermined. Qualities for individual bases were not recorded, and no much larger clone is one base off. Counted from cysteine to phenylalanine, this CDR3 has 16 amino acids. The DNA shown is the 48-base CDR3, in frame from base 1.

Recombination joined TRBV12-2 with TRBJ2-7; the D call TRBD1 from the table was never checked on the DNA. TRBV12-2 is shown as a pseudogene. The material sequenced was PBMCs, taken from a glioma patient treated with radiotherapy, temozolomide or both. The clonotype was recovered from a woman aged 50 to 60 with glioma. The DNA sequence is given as TGTGCAAGTCGCATCCGGGACAGGGCGCAATCCTACGAGCAGTACTTC. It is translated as CASRIRDRAQSYEQYF.